A selection of T cell receptor beta chains follows, all from one sample in a study of blood T cell repertoires in COVID-19. Generated by immunoSEQ multiplex PCR, the TCRdb table keeps only in-frame clones and is missing some. The sample consists of approximately 250,000 clones, approximately 84% of them appearing once. Input material: PBMCs or T cells enriched from blood (not recorded which). The receptors were gathered from a man between 40 and 49 years old who had recovered from COVID-19. CDR3s include the opening cysteine and the closing phenylalanine or tryptophan. Each record gives: J gene, V gene, CDR3 length, CDR3 protein.

J: TRBJ1-6
V: TRBV7-9
length: 16
CDR3: CASSSIDRNYNSPLHF

J: TRBJ1-1
V: TRBV18
length: 12
CDR3: CASSGGITEAFF

J: TRBJ1-4
V: TRBV29-1
length: 13
CDR3: CSVARGHNEKLFF

J: TRBJ2-5
V: TRBV25-1
length: 14
CDR3: CASSEWGGRETQYF

J: TRBJ2-1
V: TRBV30
length: 16
CDR3: CAWSVLAGNFYNEQFF

J: TRBJ2-7
V: TRBV18
length: 14
CDR3: CASSLAGTSYEQYF

J: TRBJ1-1
V: TRBV18
length: 13
CDR3: CASSGTWNTEAFF

J: TRBJ1-5
V: TRBV5-5
length: 16
CDR3: CASSLSTERGNQPQHF

J: TRBJ1-1
V: TRBV7-3
length: 13
CDR3: CASSYRGYTEAFF

J: TRBJ2-5
V: TRBV7-9
length: 16
CDR3: CASSTHPGGRRETQYF

J: TRBJ1-4
V: TRBV30
length: 14
CDR3: CAWSPFPGREKLFF

J: TRBJ2-7
V: TRBV7-2
length: 16
CDR3: CASSLRGGGTTYEQYF

J: TRBJ1-4
V: TRBV28
length: 12
CDR3: CASSLGSEKLFF

J: TRBJ2-2
V: TRBV9
length: 15
CDR3: CASSVAGGPRGELFF

J: TRBJ2-2
V: TRBV29-1
length: 12
CDR3: CSVTGGTGELFF

J: TRBJ2-3
V: TRBV5-5
length: 16
CDR3: CASSLVAGAPVDTQYF

J: TRBJ2-7
V: TRBV5-1
length: 11
CDR3: CACRREYEQYF

J: TRBJ2-1
V: TRBV5-1
length: 17
CDR3: CASSLAEGQGASDEQFF

J: TRBJ2-3
V: TRBV9
length: 15
CDR3: CASSLAGIGTDTQYF

J: TRBJ2-7
V: TRBV19
length: 16
CDR3: CASSIGGTGSSYEQYF

J: TRBJ2-1
V: TRBV3-1/TRBV3-2
length: 12
CDR3: CASSHGYNEQFF

J: TRBJ1-3
V: TRBV2
length: 13
CDR3: CASGGYSGNTIYF

J: TRBJ2-3
V: TRBV9
length: 15
CDR3: CASSEGAWGTDTQYF

J: TRBJ2-3
V: TRBV29-1
length: 11
CDR3: CSVAEADTQYF

J: TRBJ1-3
V: TRBV18
length: 14
CDR3: CASSPQATGNTIYF